This T cell receptor beta chain was found in a study of shared clonotypes between healthy human individuals. Study results and caveats: Donor clonotype sharing was expected to depend on sequencing depth. Memory subsets generally showed smaller estimated richness than naive subsets did.

Note on this clone: What it binds is unknown.

Recent vaccinations or acute infections were absent in the healthy HIV-negative adult donors. CDR3 length: 17 amino acids. Germline CDR1 reads SGHAT; CDR2 reads FQNNGV. Trimming took 3 bases from V and 4 from J; bases not matched to a gene: 9. TCRdb's copy holds only in-frame clones and misses some; the assay was immunoSEQ multiplex PCR. Among about 1 million clones listed, 60% to 80% were seen once. The receptor comes from a man between 18 and 35 years old in good health. Sequenced input: memory CD4+ T cells sorted from blood. Subset indicated: CD45RA-negative fraction. The chain has TRBV11-2 and TRBJ2-6, with 7 nucleotides matching TRBD1. CDR3 sequence: CASSFETGIVGANVLTF. CDR3 sequence (DNA): TGTGCCAGCAGCTTTGAGACAGGGATAGTCGGGGCCAACGTCCTGACTTTC.